The 30 T cell receptor beta chains reported below all come from one sample, sequenced in a study of T cell changes during pregnancy in multiple sclerosis. The repertoire was sequenced with immunoSEQ multiplex PCR; TCRdb's copy has only in-frame clones and lacks some. The sample shows tens of thousands of clones, roughly 90% of them seen only once. The sample in question was peripheral blood, obtained in the first trimester of pregnancy. The receptors here all came from a female donor in good health, enrolled as a control in a pregnancy study.

This clone was counted a single time. The chain joins TRBV6-5 to TRBJ1-1, with 11 bases that match TRBD1. The CDR3 extends over 14 amino acids. Germline values: CDR1 MNHEY, CDR2 SVGAGI. Losses at the gene ends were 6 bases for V and 7 bases for J; bases not matched to a gene: 7. CDR3 in amino acids: CASSLDRGLYEAFF. The CDR3 DNA sequence: TGTGCCAGCAGCCTGGACAGGGGGCTATATGAAGCTTTCTTT.

The chain carries TRBV7-2 and TRBJ1-2; D is perhaps TRBD1 (6 bases). Germline V gene sequence: CDR1 SGHTA, CDR2 FQGNSA. The V end lost 5 bases, the J end lost 1 base, and 14 bases lay between the germline ends. The CDR3 is 15 residues long. In nucleotides, the CDR3 is TGTGCCAGCAGCCCAGGGACAAGGATTAACTATGGCTACACCTTC. Translating gives CASSPGTRINYGYTF.

The V and J genes are TRBV6-6 and TRBJ1-5, with 7 bases lining up with TRBD1. The CDR3 contains 13 residues. Looked up from germline, CDR1 is MNHNY and CDR2 is SVGAGI (reference sequence). J was trimmed by 7 bases and V by 5 bases; bases with no gene match: 5. The CDR3 bases are TGTGCCAGCAGTGGACAGGAGTTGCAGCCCCAGCATTTT. Translating gives CASSGQELQPQHF.

This clone has a handful of counts. The chain employs TRBV14 and TRBJ1-1, with 10 nucleotides matching TRBD1. This CDR3 spans 15 amino acids. Germline V gene data show CDR1 as SGHDN and CDR2 as FVKESK. The trim removed 4 bases at V and 2 bases at J, leaving 4 bases unmatched. CDR3 amino acids: CASSLGTGVNTEAFF. DNA for the CDR3: TGTGCCAGCAGCCTCGGGACAGGGGTAAACACTGAAGCTTTCTTT. The full variable domain, its missing parts supplied by reference TRBV14 and TRBJ1-1, is EAGVTQFPSHSVIEKGQTVTLRCDPISGHDNLYWYRRVMGKEIKFLLHFVKESKQDESGMPNNRFLAERTGGTYSTLKVQPAELEDSGVYFCASSLGTGVNTEAFFGQGTRLTVV.

This chain uses TRBV5-1 with TRBJ2-6; D is unclear. Trimming took off 1 base at V and 2 bases at J, with 4 bases between the two ends. Germline V gene sequence: CDR1 SGHRS, CDR2 YFSETQ. This CDR3 region has 14 residues. CDR3 sequence reads: CASSLQAGANVLTF. CDR3 nucleotide sequence: TGCGCCAGCAGCTTGCAGGCTGGGGCCAACGTCCTGACTTTC.

The chain is built from TRBV9 and TRBJ2-7; the D gene is possibly TRBD1 (6 bases). The CDR3 has 13 amino acids. Trimming removed 3 bases at V and 2 bases at J, with 9 bases between. Germline V CDR1 and CDR2: SGDLS, YYNGEE. This CDR3 reads CASSARGTYEQYF. CDR3 in DNA: TGTGCCAGCAGCGCAAGGGGGACCTACGAGCAGTACTTC.

The chain uses TRBV6-5 and TRBJ1-5, with D possibly matching TRBD1 (5 bases). In germline, CDR1 is MNHEY, CDR2 SVGAGI. The ends were cut back, 6 bases at V and 6 bases at J, with 9 bases in the middle. The CDR3 totals 12 residues. The CDR3 protein is CASRLQVQPQHF. CDR3 nucleotide sequence: TGTGCCAGCAGGTTACAGGTTCAGCCCCAGCATTTT.

The J gene is TRBJ2-7, the V gene TRBV7-8; TRBD1 aligns across 9 bases. The V gene's germline CDR1 is SGHVS and CDR2 FQNEAQ. The CDR3 spans 16 residues. V lost 3 bases, J lost 3 bases, and 9 bases stayed unmatched. CDR3 bases: TGTGCCAGCAGCTTTGTGGGACAGGGATGGAGCTACGAGCAGTACTTC. This translates into CASSFVGQGWSYEQYF.

The CDR3 spells CASSSDRQETQYF. The CDR3 nucleotides are TGTGCCAGCAGCTCCGACAGGCAAGAGACCCAGTACTTC. This sequence joins TRBV11-2 and TRBJ2-5; a weak D match, TRBD1 (6 bases). Trimming shortened V by 4 bases and J by 2 bases, and 8 bases separated the two germline ends. The CDR3 runs to 13 residues. CDR1 and CDR2 (germline): SGHAT, FQNNGV.

The chain recombines TRBV19 with TRBJ2-3, with D perhaps TRBD2 (6 bases). V lost 9 bases and J 2 bases, leaving 15 bases between the germline ends. The CDR3 is made up of 14 amino acids. Germline V gives CDR1 LNHDA, CDR2 SQIVND (reference sequence). The CDR3 region is CASSNRDFTDTQYF. The CDR3 DNA sequence: TGTGCCAGCTCCAACCGGGACTTCACAGATACGCAGTATTTT.

The genes are TRBV4-2 and TRBJ2-3; TRBD2 is a possible D gene (7 bases). From germline, CDR1 is LGHNA and CDR2 YNFKEQ. This CDR3 has 17 amino acids. Trimming shortened V by 0 bases and J by 2 bases, and 15 bases separated the two germline ends. DNA of the CDR3: TGTGCCAGCAGCCAAGACGCCGGGGGGCCCCTCACAGATACGCAGTATTTT. Translated: CASSQDAGGPLTDTQYF.

This chain joins TRBV9 and TRBJ2-5; 14 positions match TRBD2. The CDR3 spans 17 residues. J lost 5 bases, V lost 3 bases, and 9 bases had no gene match. Germline-derived CDR1 and CDR2 are SGDLS and YYNGEE. The CDR3 coding sequence is TGTGCCAGCAGCGAAGGACTAGCGGGGGGCCCGGTTGAGACCCAGTACTTC. Translated, it gives CASSEGLAGGPVETQYF.

This rearrangement joins TRBV5-1 to TRBJ1-6; the D is unclear. The CDR3 contains 16 residues. Per germline, CDR1 SGHRS and CDR2 YFSETQ. Trimming shortened V by 0 bases and J by 6 bases, and 13 bases separated the two germline ends. CDR3 sequence reads: CASSLETREFNSPLHF. As DNA, the CDR3 is TGCGCCAGCAGCTTGGAAACGAGGGAGTTTAATTCACCCCTCCACTTT. Looking up the rest from reference TRBV5-1 and TRBJ1-6 gives the full variable domain: KAGVTQTPRYLIKTRGQQVTLSCSPISGHRSVSWYQQTPGQGLQFLFEYFSETQRNKGNFPGRFSGRQFSNSRSEMNVSTLELGDSALYLCASSLETREFNSPLHFGNGTRLTVT.

This chain uses TRBV5-1 with TRBJ2-1; 13 positions agree with TRBD2. J was trimmed by 0 bases and V by 0 bases; bases with no gene match: 3. Germline V gene lookup returns CDR1 SGHRS and CDR2 YFSETQ. The CDR3 totals 18 residues. CDR3: CASSLGGTSGVSYNEQFF. CDR3 nucleotide sequence: TGCGCCAGCAGCTTGGGAGGGACTAGCGGGGTCTCCTACAATGAGCAGTTCTTC.

This chain links TRBV15 with TRBJ2-1; 7 positions agree with TRBD1. The junction had 9 bases not matched to a gene; V was cut back by 2 bases and J by 8 bases. The CDR3 extends over 15 amino acids. Germline CDR1 LNHNV, CDR2 YYDKDF (reference sequence). CDR3 region: CATSRSSGGLDEQFF. The CDR3 DNA reads as TGTGCCACCAGCAGAAGTTCAGGGGGTTTGGATGAGCAGTTCTTC.

V and J are TRBV9 and TRBJ2-3; 8 bases fit TRBD1. CDR3 length: 15 amino acids. CDR1 is SGDLS, CDR2 YYNGEE, per germline. The V and J ends lost 3 bases and 4 bases, in that order; junction bases with no gene match: 7. The CDR3 loop is CASSAWTGWADTQYF. Here the CDR3 DNA reads TGTGCCAGCAGCGCCTGGACAGGGTGGGCAGATACGCAGTATTTT.

This chain uses TRBV4-1 with TRBJ1-4, with D possibly being TRBD1 (5 bases). The V gene's germline CDR1 is MGHRA and CDR2 YSYEKL. V was clipped by 1 base and J by 7 bases, with 16 bases between them. There are 16 residues in the CDR3. CDR3 coding DNA: TGCGCCAGCAGCCAAGTGGGGCAGCGACGCGGTGAAAAACTGTTTTTT. Translating it yields CASSQVGQRRGEKLFF.

With regard to this clone: The junction and the germline gene differ at one end; a read error may be behind it. The rearrangement links TRBV6-5 to TRBJ1-2; TRBD1 matches 8 bases. Germline CDR1 reads MNHEY; CDR2 reads SVGAGI. The CDR3 is made up of 14 amino acids. The CDR3 spells CASSYLDRGYGHTF. DNA of the CDR3: TGTGCCAGCAGTTATCTTGACAGGGGCTATGGCCACACCTTC.

This clone showed up just a few times. V and J are TRBV6-6 and TRBJ1-5; maybe TRBD1 (6 bases). Trimming left V 8 bases short and J 1 base short, with 6 bases between. The CDR3 consists of 12 residues. In germline, CDR1 is MNHNY, CDR2 SVGAGI (reference sequence). The CDR3 reads CASGQSNQPQHF. The CDR3 coding sequence is TGTGCCAGCGGACAGAGCAATCAGCCCCAGCATTTT.

The chain carries TRBV5-1 and TRBJ2-7; the D gene is possibly TRBD1 (5 bases). The CDR3 totals 14 residues. The germline V gene has CDR1 SGHRS and CDR2 YFSETQ. V was shortened by 4 bases and J by 5 bases, with 16 bases between the two germline ends. The CDR3 sequence: CASSQSREGDEQYF. The CDR3 DNA reads TGCGCCAGCAGCCAGAGCAGGGAAGGGGACGAGCAGTACTTC.

This chain uses TRBV7-6 with TRBJ1-5; 7 bases are shared with TRBD1. Germline V gene data show CDR1 as SGHVS and CDR2 as FNYEAQ. This CDR3 contains 15 residues. V lost 7 bases to trimming and J lost 2 bases; unmatched junction nucleotides: 8. Here the CDR3 DNA reads TGTGCCAGCACCGCGACAGGGCCGGGCAATCAGCCCCAGCATTTT. This encodes CASTATGPGNQPQHF.

The V and J genes are TRBV5-6 and TRBJ1-1, with D unclear. CDR1 and CDR2 from the germline V gene are SGHDT and YYEEEE. Trimming removed 3 bases from V and 4 bases from J, with 13 bases in between. This CDR3 spans 14 amino acids. In DNA form, the CDR3 reads TGTGCCAGCAGCTCTGGGTCGGACTTCACTGAAGCTTTCTTT. This codes for CASSSGSDFTEAFF.

DNA for the CDR3: TGCGCCAGCCGGGACAGGGGCACAGATACGCAGTATTTT. It encodes CASRDRGTDTQYF. The V gene is TRBV5-1, the J gene TRBJ2-3; 9 bases match TRBD1. The germline CDR1 and CDR2 sequences are SGHRS and YFSETQ. V gave up 7 bases and J gave up 1 base; unmatched junction bases: 1. The CDR3 runs 13 residues.

The chain couples TRBV5-6 to TRBJ2-5; D is possibly TRBD2 (6 bases). V was shortened by 3 bases and J by 1 base, with 10 bases between the two germline ends. Germline values: CDR1 SGHDT, CDR2 YYEEEE. The CDR3 sequence is 14 residues long. The CDR3: CASSSLAFQETQYF. Written as DNA, the CDR3 is TGTGCCAGCAGCTCGCTAGCGTTCCAAGAGACCCAGTACTTC.

This chain joins TRBV7-3 and TRBJ2-5; 9 positions agree with TRBD2. This CDR3 contains 18 residues. The V gene's germline CDR1 is SGHTA and CDR2 FQGTGA. Unmatched junction bases numbered 14, after V lost 1 base and J lost 5 bases. This chain's CDR3 is CASSLMGPAAGGHETQYF. DNA for the CDR3: TGTGCCAGCAGCTTAATGGGACCGGCCGCGGGGGGGCACGAGACCCAGTACTTC.

The rearrangement uses TRBV4-1 and TRBJ2-7, with 9 bases that match TRBD1. Germline V gene data show CDR1 as MGHRA and CDR2 as YSYEKL. The CDR3 is 15 residues long. V lost 3 bases, J lost 4 bases, and 7 bases stayed unmatched. The CDR3: CASSHPGQGSYEQYF. The CDR3 DNA is TGCGCCAGCAGCCACCCGGGACAGGGTTCGTACGAGCAGTACTTC.

The rearrangement joins TRBV7-8 to TRBJ1-5, with TRBD1 matching over 9 bases. The germline V gene has CDR1 SGHVS and CDR2 FQNEAQ. The junction had 7 bases not matched to a gene; V was cut back by 1 base and J by 6 bases. CDR3 length equals 16 residues. The CDR3, as DNA: TGTGCCAGCAGCTTAGAAGGGACAGGGATAGGTCAGCCCCAGCATTTT. Translation: CASSLEGTGIGQPQHF.

The DNA of the CDR3 is TGTGCCAGCAGCCCCCGCCGACTAGCGGCGAACACCGGGGAGCTGTTTTTT. Its translation is CASSPRRLAANTGELFF. V and J are TRBV7-2 and TRBJ2-2; 9 positions match TRBD2. Germline CDR1 SGHTA, CDR2 FQGNSA. The CDR3 spans 17 residues. The ends lost 5 bases at V and 0 bases at J; junction bases unmatched: 7.

The chain joins TRBV7-6 to TRBJ2-7, with D perhaps matching TRBD1 (5 bases). Trimming shortened V by 1 base and J by 0 bases, and 10 bases separated the two germline ends. In germline, CDR1 is SGHVS, CDR2 FNYEAQ. The CDR3 extends over 15 amino acids. The CDR3 coding sequence is TGTGCCAGCAGCTTAGAAGGGGTTCCCTCCTACGAGCAGTACTTC. It yields the protein CASSLEGVPSYEQYF. Based on the CDR3 plus reference TRBV7-6 and TRBJ2-7, the full variable domain is GAGVSQSPRYKVTKRGQDVALRCDPISGHVSLYWYRQALGQGPEFLTYFNYEAQQDKSGLPNDRFSAERPEGSISTLTIQRTEQRDSAMYRCASSLEGVPSYEQYFGPGTRLTVT.

This chain links TRBV6-5 with TRBJ1-5; D call uncertain. The V end was cut by 9 bases, the J end by 0 bases, with 6 bases between. Germline V CDR1 and CDR2: MNHEY, SVGAGI. The CDR3 is 12 amino acids. In nucleotides, the CDR3 is TGTGCCAGTCGCGGTAGCAATCAGCCCCAGCATTTT. Protein product: CASRGSNQPQHF.